The T cell receptor beta chain described here comes from a study of T cells in Graves' hyperthyroidism and ophthalmopathy (dated by TCRdb to between 2019 and 2020). Looking at the study overall: A discovery cohort of about 100 patients, 43 with Graves' ophthalmopathy and about 60 with stable Graves' hyperthyroidism, was used to find distinguishing TCR V-J signatures. An independent validation cohort of around 19 hyperthyroidism patients and over 15 patients who later progressed to ophthalmopathy tested prospective prediction of ophthalmopathy. The roughly 100 discovery patients were randomly divided into training and test sets at a 7:3 ratio. In addition, the study compared T-cell repertoires in thyroid tissue and in blood from over 5 Graves' hyperthyroidism patients. Following sampling, methimazole starting at 30 mg daily was given to hyperthyroidism patients, and high-dose intravenous methylprednisolone was given to ophthalmopathy patients. The paper describes TCR Vbeta CDR3 sequencing of about 140 peripheral blood samples, made up of 40 to 45 ophthalmopathy patients, approximately 73 hyperthyroidism patients and 17 progressor patients.

The CDR3 goes from the cysteine to the phenylalanine over 12 residues. Left in the record is the CDR3 DNA by itself, 36 bases read in frame from the first base. From a lookup of the germline V gene, CDR1 and CDR2 are SQVTM and ANQGSEA. Trimming at the junction amounts to 8 bases on V and 3 bases on J, and the germline ends lie 11 bases apart. Exclusion was applied to patients with uncontrolled infections, other autoimmune diseases, pregnancy or lactation. Clinical symptoms, serum thyroxine and TRAb, thyroid ultrasound, and orbital computed tomography formed the basis for the diagnoses. Total RNA was extracted with Trizol reagent, and quality was checked on an Agilent 2100 Bioanalyzer. On this clonotype itself: What this receptor recognizes is not known. There are no base qualities to consult, and no much larger clone falls within one base.

The research as a whole found: No statistical method was used to set the sample size in advance, and investigators knew the group allocation. During validation, the model predicted progression to ophthalmopathy a median of approximately six months ahead of onset, with around 65% sensitivity and 72.22% specificity. In cross-validation, a model built on a 13 V-J signature told ophthalmopathy apart from stable hyperthyroidism with 87.88% sensitivity and about 81% specificity, and in testing the same model reached 80%/75%. Most expanded thyroid clonotypes (frequency above 0.001) were also found in blood, which suggests that blood repertoires may mirror thyroid immune responses.

The TCR beta CDR3 regions were amplified from RNA transcripts. A first-round RT-PCR of the TCR CDR3 used the HTBI primer set with the Qiagen OneStep RT-PCR kit. A second multiplex PCR round built the libraries, followed by size selection and purification. Sequencing of the libraries was done on an Illumina HiSeq2000 using paired-end 100 bp reads. Concerning the study's data processing: SOAPnuke was used to process the raw data, with reads discarded if the reads contained adapters or uncalled bases, had a mean Phred below 15, or lacked an exact constant-primer or identifier match. High-quality paired reads were merged with COPE v1.2.5, and unique nucleotide sequences were defined as clonotypes. Clonotypes were aligned to IMGT TRBV, TRBD and TRBJ reference segments using MiTCR v1.1. Analysis was restricted to V-J combinations with a frequency above 0.0001, which covered about 99% of repertoires. The TCS score was defined as the ratio of F50 (clonal expansion) to E x V (chaos), calculated using BLOSUM62-based TCRdist between CDR3 peptides within each V-J. Welch's t-statistics and random forest reduced around 520 V-J features to roughly 13, which were used in a naive Bayes classifier (R e1071). Thyroid-blood repertoire similarity was quantified with the Morisita-Horn index. Using fastp trimming at Q25 and MiXCR clonotype assembly, TCRdb reanalyzed the public sequencing data and kept in-frame beta chains. One record per CDR3 amino acid sequence lists the most common genes and DNA. TCRdb's processing, not the authors', yielded these V and J calls. A total of 650,000 to 800,000 distinct CDR3 sequences appear in this sample, about 45% of them only once. Together, the top ten hold less than 9.5% of the sample.

The source material was peripheral blood or thyroid tissue (not recorded which). This receptor was identified in an adult man with Graves' disease, either hyperthyroidism or ophthalmopathy (not recorded which). The rearrangement joined TRBV29-1 to TRBJ1-5, with the D gene too uncertain to name. CDR3 loop: CSLGSTNQPQHF. The DNA sequence is given as TGCAGCTTGGGTTCAACCAATCAGCCCCAGCATTTT.